The 12 T cell receptor beta chains below were found in one sample sequenced in a study of T cells expressing NK-cell markers. TCRdb reanalyzed the 5' RACE reads and collapses them to one entry per CDR3 protein, without DNA. Here the sample table reports roughly 180,000 distinct CDR3 sequences. Sequenced material: blood T cells: a sorted CD56 or NKG2C T cell subset, CD4+ or CD8+ T cells, or bulk PBMC T cells (not recorded which). The receptors stem from a man aged 18-75 years in good health.

The chain combines TRBV3-1 with TRBJ2-5; checking the TCRdb D call of TRBD1 is not possible without DNA. This CDR3 has 15 residues. Germline V lookup: CDR1 LGHDT, CDR2 YNNKEL (reference sequence). This CDR3 reads CASSQGPHLGETQYF.

This chain links TRBV11-1 with TRBJ2-6. The CDR3 is 19 amino acids. Germline CDR1 and CDR2: SGHAT and FQDESV (reference sequence). This chain's CDR3 is CASSLLRSVGSSGANVLTF. The full variable domain, rest sourced from reference TRBV11-1 and TRBJ2-6, is EAEVAQSPRYKITEKSQAVAFWCDPISGHATLYWYRQILGQGPELLVQFQDESVVDDSQLPKDRFSAERLKGVDSTLKIQPAELGDSAMYLCASSLLRSVGSSGANVLTFGAGSRLTVL.

This sequence joins TRBV24-1 and TRBJ2-1; TCRdb calls TRBD1, which cannot be checked without DNA. The CDR3 runs 19 residues. Germline CDR1 is KGHDR and CDR2 is SFDVKD. The CDR3 loop is CATSDLGGRAGALYNEQFF.

The chain is built from TRBV20-1 and TRBJ1-5. Germline V gives CDR1 DFQATT, CDR2 SNEGSKA (reference sequence). The length of the CDR3 is 14 residues. The CDR3 protein is CSARDLGGTGPQHF.

V usage is TRBV5-1 and J usage is TRBJ2-1; with no DNA, the TCRdb D assignment of TRBD1 cannot be verified. Germline CDR1 SGHRS, CDR2 YFSETQ. This CDR3 comprises 15 residues. CDR3 residues: CASSLGGGLYNEQFF. The full variable domain, completed using reference TRBV5-1 and TRBJ2-1, is KAGVTQTPRYLIKTRGQQVTLSCSPISGHRSVSWYQQTPGQGLQFLFEYFSETQRNKGNFPGRFSGRQFSNSRSEMNVSTLELGDSALYLCASSLGGGLYNEQFFGPGTRLTVL.

The chain is built from TRBV27 and TRBJ1-4; TCRdb reports TRBD1, a call that lacks DNA to check it against. Per the germline V gene, CDR1 is MNHEY and CDR2 is SMNVEV (reference sequence). The length of the CDR3 is 14 residues. The CDR3 sequence is CASTAGTGSEKLFF.

The chain has TRBV5-1 and TRBJ1-1; there is no DNA to check the TCRdb D call of TRBD1. The germline gives CDR1 SGHRS, CDR2 YFSETQ. The CDR3 has 17 amino acids. The CDR3: CASSLEPRGPLATEAFF.

This chain joins TRBV9 and TRBJ1-2; TCRdb reports TRBD1, a call that lacks DNA to check it against. From germline, CDR1 is SGDLS and CDR2 YYNGEE. This CDR3 region has 14 residues. The CDR3: CASSVGGTAYGYTF.

The rearrangement links TRBV11-2 to TRBJ2-3; TCRdb's D call, TRBD2, is unchecked because there is no DNA. Looked up from germline, CDR1 is SGHAT and CDR2 is FQNNGV. The CDR3 covers 17 residues. The CDR3 protein is CASSPTGTTLAGDTQYF.

The rearrangement joins TRBV28 to TRBJ1-2; the TCRdb call, TRBD1, lacks DNA for checking. The germline V gene encodes CDR1 MDHEN and CDR2 SYDVKM. The CDR3 length is 14 residues. The CDR3 reads CASSAGASNYGYTF.

The rearrangement joins TRBV10-3 to TRBJ2-7; TCRdb indicates TRBD1, and absent DNA this call remains unverified. The CDR3 is 14 residues long. Per germline, CDR1 ENHRY and CDR2 SYGVKD. The CDR3 sequence is CAISAGTIAYEQYF.

The gene calls are TRBV2 and TRBJ2-2; as DNA is missing, the TRBD1 call by TCRdb cannot be tested. The germline V gene encodes CDR1 SNHLY and CDR2 FYNNEI. This CDR3 has 19 residues. CDR3 sequence: CASSPTPLTERANTGELFF.